The source of this TCR beta chain is a study of regulatory dendritic cells for organ transplantation. Whole-study results and caveats: Alloreactive memory CD8+ T cell pools varied considerably between individuals. Regulatory dendritic cells appeared to expand memory CD8+ clones less than mature ones. Naive T cells showed high diversity, memory cells less, memory CD8+ least.

CFSE-labeled sorted T cells met regulatory or mature dendritic cells for approximately 5 days. Naive CD45RA+ and memory CD45RO+ CD4+ or CD8+ T cells were FACS-sorted. In the case of this clone: Its target is not known.

The protocol was immunoSEQ multiplex PCR, while the TCRdb copy is restricted to in-frame clones and leaves out a portion. This repertoire shows around 11,000 clones, just over 65% found once; its top ten account for roughly 0.62%. This clonotype was sampled from a human donor in good health. Sequenced: naive CD4+ T cells from blood cultured with dendritic cells. The subset is: CD45RA+ naive T cells.

CDR3 nucleotides: TGTGCCAGTAGTATGGTGGGGCAGGGACACAATCAGCCCCAGCATTTT. Its protein is CASSMVGQGHNQPQHF. This chain uses TRBV19 with TRBJ1-5; possibly TRBD1 for D (6 bases). The ends were cut back, 3 bases at V and 3 bases at J, with 15 bases in the middle. Germline values: CDR1 LNHDA, CDR2 SQIVND (reference sequence). CDR3 length: 16 residues.